The sequence of this T cell receptor beta chain was determined in a study of shared clonotypes between healthy human individuals. The run depth of the assay was deep. Clones were read by immunoSEQ multiplex PCR, and TCRdb kept only the in-frame ones, dropping some. The sample carries some 2.1 million clones, around 95% recorded once. This CDR3 is built from 16 residues. Germline V gene lookup returns CDR1 SGHDT and CDR2 YYEEEE. V lost 4 bases and J lost 3; bases outside the gene matches: 9. J is TRBJ2-3 and V is TRBV5-6, with 9 bases fitting TRBD1. Sequencing used naive CD4+ T cells sorted from blood. Subset specified: CD45RA+ positively selected. This TCR derives from a man aged 18 to 29 in good health. The CDR3 here is CASSTLTGGMTDTQYF. For the CDR3, the DNA is TGTGCCAGCAGCACCCTGACAGGGGGGATGACAGATACGCAGTATTTT.